The 20 T cell receptor beta chains reported below all come from one sample, sequenced in a study of T cells after yellow fever vaccination. TCRdb redid the calling of the 5' RACE reads with MiXCR, one entry per CDR3 protein. Of some 350,000 distinct CDR3 sequences listed, approximately 4% are singletons. The sequencing here drew on PBMCs, taken 5 days after the yellow fever booster vaccination. Source of these receptors: a young man who received the YFV17D yellow fever vaccine.

This clonotype was counted a few times. This chain joins TRBV20-1 and TRBJ2-3, with 7 nucleotides matching TRBD2. The J segment lost 6 bases and the V segment lost 5 bases, leaving 17 bases of the junction unmatched. CDR1 and CDR2 (germline): DFQATT, SNEGSKA (reference sequence). This CDR3 region has 16 residues. As DNA, the CDR3 is TGCAGTGCTCCGGATCCGAAAGCGGGGCTTGCGGATACGCAGTATTTT. Protein product: CSAPDPKAGLADTQYF.

The chain carries TRBV24-1 and TRBJ1-1; 7 bases agree with TRBD1. The CDR3 totals 13 residues. Germline V lookup: CDR1 KGHDR, CDR2 SFDVKD. After removal of 7 bases from V and 3 bases from J, the junction contained 4 bases not matched to a gene. The CDR3 bases are TGTGCCACCAGGAAAGGGACAGACACTGAAGCTTTCTTT. This gives the protein CATRKGTDTEAFF.

This clonotype has more than one count but fewer than ten. The chain uses TRBV7-6 and TRBJ2-7; D uncertain. The germline CDR1 and CDR2 sequences are SGHVS and FNYEAQ. Trimming took 4 bases from V and 0 from J, leaving 10 bases between them. The CDR3 is 14 residues long. CDR3 bases: TGTGCCAGCAGCTCTTCCGGGCCCTCCTACGAGCAGTACTTC. Its protein product is CASSSSGPSYEQYF.

This clonotype came up a few times. The chain links TRBV10-2 to TRBJ1-3; D is perhaps TRBD1 (5 bases). Trimming left V 3 bases short and J 2 bases short, with 5 bases between. Germline V CDR1 and CDR2: WSHSY, SAAADI. This CDR3 is 13 amino acids long. The CDR3 sequence: CASSEGAGNTIYF. The DNA of the CDR3 is TGCGCCAGCAGTGAAGGGGCTGGAAACACCATATATTTT.

This clonotype came up a few times. V usage is TRBV29-1 and J usage is TRBJ2-1; 7 positions match TRBD1. The CDR3 extends over 14 amino acids. The junction had 7 bases not matched to a gene; V was cut back by 6 bases and J by 2 bases. The germline gives CDR1 SQVTM, CDR2 ANQGSEA. The CDR3 nucleotides read TGCAGCGTCCCCACAGGGGCCGCCTACAATGAGCAGTTCTTC. It is translated as CSVPTGAAYNEQFF.

This chain uses TRBV30 with TRBJ1-5, with D possibly being TRBD1 (5 bases). Germline V lookup: CDR1 GTSNPN, CDR2 SVGIG (reference sequence). The CDR3 is made up of 13 amino acids. Trimming removed 3 bases at V and 7 bases at J, with 13 bases between. For the CDR3, the DNA is TGTGCCTGGAGCCTTCGGGGGGGACAGCCCCAGCATTTT. This encodes CAWSLRGGQPQHF.

V gene TRBV29-1 combines with J gene TRBJ2-5; D might be TRBD1 or TRBD2, each matching 5 bases. The CDR3 totals 12 residues. The germline CDR1 and CDR2 sequences are SQVTM and ANQGSEA. V lost 4 bases, J lost 5 bases, and 11 bases lay in between. CDR3 nucleotides: TGCAGCGTTGCGGGGCGCGTGGAGACCCAGTACTTC. Its protein is CSVAGRVETQYF.

This clonotype was observed many times. This rearrangement joins TRBV5-5 to TRBJ2-7, with D possibly TRBD2 on 6 matching bases. CDR3 length: 15 amino acids. V was shortened by 3 bases and J by 6 bases, with 19 bases between the two germline ends. CDR1 and CDR2 from the germline V gene are SGHKS and YYEKEE (reference sequence). Written as DNA, the CDR3 is TGTGCCAGCAGCTCACTACAGTGGGGAGGTATCGAGCAGTACGTC. Translating it yields CASSSLQWGGIEQYV.

This clonotype appeared a few times. The chain recombines TRBV6-5 with TRBJ1-5; D unclear. The CDR3 extends over 15 amino acids. The germline gives CDR1 MNHEY, CDR2 SVGAGI. Trimming pared 5 bases from V and 4 bases from J, leaving 15 bases between. The DNA of the CDR3 is TGTGCCAGCAGTCCGGACCCAGGTGGGAATCAGCCCCAGCATTTT. This encodes CASSPDPGGNQPQHF.

This clonotype was seen repeatedly, ten times or more. The rearrangement uses TRBV20-1 and TRBJ2-5; D call uncertain. The CDR3 length is 15 residues. The ends were cut back, 0 bases at V and 4 bases at J, with 15 bases in the middle. Germline V gene lookup returns CDR1 DFQATT and CDR2 SNEGSKA (reference sequence). The CDR3 DNA reads as TGCAGTGCTAGAGATGGCACCTGGATGGTAGAGACCCAGTACTTC. Translation gives CSARDGTWMVETQYF.

This clonotype was counted many times. The chain couples TRBV20-1 to TRBJ1-3; D is unclear. CDR1 is DFQATT, CDR2 SNEGSKA, per germline (reference sequence). Trimming removed 0 bases from V and 3 bases from J, with 6 bases in between. The CDR3 loop spans 13 amino acids. CDR3 protein: CSAREGVGNTIYF. For the CDR3, the DNA is TGCAGTGCTAGAGAAGGTGTTGGAAACACCATATATTTT.

The V gene is TRBV4-3, the J gene TRBJ1-2; D is possibly TRBD1 (6 bases). Germline V gives CDR1 LGHNA, CDR2 YSLEER. The CDR3 runs to 15 residues. The ends were cut back, 1 base at V and 4 bases at J, with 13 bases in the middle. The CDR3 region is CASSQGTADSYGYTF. The CDR3 DNA sequence: TGCGCCAGCAGCCAAGGGACAGCAGATTCCTATGGCTACACCTTC.

At least ten counts were recorded for this clonotype. The CDR3 DNA sequence: TGTGCCAGCAGCCCGGAACCCGGGGGACGGGAGCAGTTCTTC. It translates to CASSPEPGGREQFF. The rearrangement uses TRBV7-3 and TRBJ2-1, with a tentative D call TRBD2 (6 bases). The germline gives CDR1 SGHTA, CDR2 FQGTGA. The CDR3 sequence is 14 residues long. Between the trimmed V and J ends, which lost 5 bases and 10 bases, there was a span of 18 bases. The complete variable domain, with remaining parts taken from reference TRBV7-3 and TRBJ2-1, reads GAGVSQTPSNKVTEKGKYVELRCDPISGHTALYWYRQSLGQGPEFLIYFQGTGAADDSGLPNDRFFAVRPEGSVSTLKIQRTERGDSAVYLCASSPEPGGREQFFGPGTRLTVL.

The chain links TRBV6-5 to TRBJ1-6, with 9 nucleotides matching TRBD1. V trimming: 5 bases; J trimming: 10 bases; junction bases outside the gene matches: 18. The CDR3 consists of 18 residues. Germline-derived CDR1 and CDR2 are MNHEY and SVGAGI. The CDR3 DNA sequence: TGTGCCAGCAGTCCGACCGCCTTCCGGGACAGGGTTCAGTCACCCCTCCACTTT. Protein product: CASSPTAFRDRVQSPLHF.

The genes are TRBV5-1 and TRBJ2-7; 7 bases line up with TRBD1. This CDR3 has 15 residues. With 4 bases clipped from V and 1 base from J, the junction kept 8 bases outside the gene matches. Per the germline V gene, CDR1 is SGHRS and CDR2 is YFSETQ. The CDR3 is CASSMTGLRSYEQYF. The CDR3, as DNA: TGCGCCAGCAGCATGACAGGGCTAAGGTCCTACGAGCAGTACTTC.

This clonotype has more than one count but fewer than ten. This chain connects TRBV20-1 to TRBJ1-2, with D unclear. The germline V gene encodes CDR1 DFQATT and CDR2 SNEGSKA (reference sequence). The CDR3 sequence is 14 residues long. V was pared by 6 bases and J by 2 bases, with 16 bases between. The CDR3 sequence is CSAPKPGDNYGYTF. CDR3 DNA sequence: TGCAGTGCCCCCAAACCGGGAGACAACTATGGCTACACCTTC.

The rearrangement uses TRBV12-3 or TRBV12-4 and TRBJ2-7; D is possibly TRBD2 (6 bases). The V end was cut by 3 bases, the J end by 3 bases, with 12 bases between. CDR3 length equals 14 residues. CDR3 in DNA: TGTGCCAGCAGTTTGAGCGGGTCGGACTACGAGCAGTACTTC. Translating gives CASSLSGSDYEQYF.

This clonotype came up many times. The chain links TRBV29-1 to TRBJ2-5, with 11 bases that match TRBD2. In germline, CDR1 is SQVTM, CDR2 ANQGSEA. V lost 5 bases and J lost 5; bases outside the gene matches: 10. This CDR3 contains 15 residues. CDR3: CSVLPLAGGRETQYF. The DNA of the CDR3 is TGCAGCGTTCTCCCCCTAGCGGGGGGCCGGGAGACCCAGTACTTC.

V gene TRBV7-3 combines with J gene TRBJ2-7; D could derive from TRBD1 or TRBD2 (6 bases each). The germline V and J ends were trimmed by 2 bases and 0 bases, with 11 bases remaining between them. The CDR3 extends over 15 amino acids. The V gene's germline CDR1 is SGHTA and CDR2 FQGTGA. This CDR3 reads CASSLLGGGSYEQYF. For the CDR3, the DNA is TGTGCCAGCAGCTTATTGGGGGGCGGCTCCTACGAGCAGTACTTC.

The genes are TRBV20-1 and TRBJ2-1, with 10 bases that match TRBD2. The CDR3 is made up of 15 amino acids. The V gene end was trimmed by 7 bases and the J gene end by 3 bases; junction bases not matched to a gene: 9. Germline V CDR1 and CDR2: DFQATT, SNEGSKA (reference sequence). CDR3 loop: CSVEAGGFYYNEQFF. DNA of the CDR3: TGCAGTGTGGAAGCGGGGGGGTTTTACTACAATGAGCAGTTCTTC.